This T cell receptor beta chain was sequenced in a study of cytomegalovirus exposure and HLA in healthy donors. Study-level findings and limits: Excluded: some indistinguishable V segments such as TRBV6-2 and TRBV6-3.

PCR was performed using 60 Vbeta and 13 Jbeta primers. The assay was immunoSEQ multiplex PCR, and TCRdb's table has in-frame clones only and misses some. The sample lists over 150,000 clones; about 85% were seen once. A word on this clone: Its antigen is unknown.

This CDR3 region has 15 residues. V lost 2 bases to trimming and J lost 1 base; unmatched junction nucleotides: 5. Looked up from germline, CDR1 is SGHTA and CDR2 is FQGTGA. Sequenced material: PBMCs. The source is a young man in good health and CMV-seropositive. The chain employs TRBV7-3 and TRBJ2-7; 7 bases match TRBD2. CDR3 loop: CASSLLPSGSYEQYF. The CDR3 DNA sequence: TGTGCCAGCAGCTTACTCCCTAGCGGTTCCTACGAGCAGTACTTC.